This record concerns one TCR beta chain sequence. Its antigen is not known. These data originate in a study of T cell responses to AZD1222 COVID-19 vaccine. CDR3 length: 14 amino acids. Germline V gives CDR1 KGHSH, CDR2 LQKENI. The ends were cut back, 4 bases at V and 5 bases at J, with 15 bases in the middle. Notes on the study in general: Spike-specific TCR breadth and depth both grew after two AZD1222 doses.

TCRdb's table, derived via immunoSEQ multiplex PCR, lists solely in-frame clones and lacks some. The table has 90,000 to 150,000 clones, about 90% seen once; the top ten hold approximately 10%. The clonotype originates from an adult in good health. The input for sequencing was peripheral blood, taken on day 0 of AZD1222 vaccination. The chain employs TRBV18 and TRBJ2-7, with TRBD1 as a possible D gene (6 bases). The CDR3 protein is CASSRNKGEHEQYF. The CDR3 nucleotides read TGTGCCAGCTCACGAAATAAGGGGGAGCACGAGCAGTACTTC.